This is a list of T cell receptor beta chains from one sample in a study of cytomegalovirus exposure and HLA in healthy donors. Clones were read by immunoSEQ multiplex PCR, and TCRdb kept only the in-frame ones, dropping some. The sample shows about 80,000 clones, approximately 79% of them seen only once. Sequenced input: PBMCs. These receptors were taken from a woman in her thirties or forties in good health and CMV-seropositive. The CDR3 runs from the conserved cysteine through the conserved F or W. Fields, in order: J gene, clone size, D gene, V gene, CDR3 protein, CDR3 DNA. D genes are given only for firm matches. Clone size, where shown, is once, few, many, or a class for clones that have expanded.

TRBJ2-7,once,TRBD1,TRBV30,CAWSTGGYEQYF,TGTGCCTGGAGTACAGGGGGCTACGAGCAGTACTTC
TRBJ2-7,once,NA,TRBV28,CASSTIRAGSYEQYF,TGTGCCAGCAGTACTATCAGGGCAGGATCCTACGAGCAGTACTTC
TRBJ2-1,NA,TRBD2,TRBV28,CASSGTSGRVANEQFF,TGTGCCAGCAGCGGGACTAGCGGGAGGGTCGCCAATGAGCAGTTCTTC
TRBJ2-5,NA,NA,TRBV2,CASSGTGTGEETQYF,TGTGCCAGCAGTGGGACGGGAACCGGCGAGGAGACCCAGTACTTC
TRBJ2-1,NA,NA,TRBV6-1,CASKRTNTYNEQFF,TGTGCCAGCAAACGGACTAACACCTACAATGAGCAGTTCTTC
TRBJ2-1,NA,TRBD1,TRBV5-8,CASSARTGAGGEQFF,TGTGCCAGCAGCGCCCGGACAGGAGCTGGGGGTGAGCAGTTCTTC
TRBJ2-1,NA,TRBD2,TRBV7-6,CASSLSGGSDEQFF,TGTGCCAGCAGCTTAAGCGGGGGTAGCGATGAGCAGTTCTTC
TRBJ2-2,NA,NA,TRBV30,CAWKVGIGELFF,TGTGCCTGGAAAGTCGGGATCGGGGAGCTGTTTTTT
TRBJ1-6,NA,TRBD1,TRBV18,CASSRLTTGAQAVMGSPLHF,TGTGCCAGCTCACGGCTTACGACAGGGGCCCAGGCGGTTATGGGTTCACCCCTCCACTTT
TRBJ1-1,once,NA,TRBV11-3,CASSPGGGLTEAFF,TGTGCCAGCAGCCCGGGGGGAGGGCTTACTGAAGCTTTCTTT
TRBJ1-5,NA,NA,TRBV30,CAWREGQPFGQPQHF,TGTGCCTGGAGGGAAGGACAGCCCTTTGGGCAGCCCCAGCATTTT
TRBJ2-7,NA,TRBD1,TRBV28,CASSIPGTGVYEQYF,TGTGCCAGCAGTATTCCCGGGACAGGGGTTTACGAGCAGTACTTC
TRBJ1-4,NA,NA,TRBV5-1,CASRQLLGNNEKLFF,TGCGCCAGCAGGCAATTGCTCGGTAATAATGAAAAACTGTTTTTT
TRBJ1-2,once,NA,TRBV25-1,CASSEDRGYTF,TGTGCCAGCAGTGAAGATCGGGGCTACACCTTC
TRBJ1-3,NA,TRBD1,TRBV19,CASTWTGGNTIYF,TGTGCCAGTACCTGGACAGGGGGGAACACCATATATTTT
TRBJ1-1,NA,TRBD1,TRBV6-1,CASSVDRLNTEAFF,TGTGCCAGCAGTGTGGACAGGCTGAACACTGAAGCTTTCTTT
TRBJ2-3,NA,TRBD2,TRBV11-3,CASSLGGLADYHTDTQYF,TGTGCCAGCAGCTTAGGTGGGCTAGCGGATTACCACACAGATACGCAGTATTTT
TRBJ1-5,large,TRBD1,TRBV7-8,CASSSRGRGQPQHF,TGTGCCAGCAGCTCGAGGGGGCGGGGTCAGCCCCAGCATTTT
TRBJ1-5,NA,NA,TRBV6-1,CASTAGRGGNQPQHF,TGTGCCAGCACCGCCGGGAGGGGGGGCAATCAGCCCCAGCATTTT
TRBJ2-7,NA,TRBD1,TRBV15,CATSITGTGDYEQYF,TGTGCCACCAGCATAACCGGGACAGGGGACTACGAGCAGTACTTC
TRBJ1-5,NA,TRBD1,TRBV2,CASSEQQGAGSQPQHF,TGTGCCAGCAGTGAACAGCAGGGGGCAGGTTCGCAGCCCCAGCATTTT
TRBJ1-5,NA,NA,TRBV6-5,CASAPNRGQPQHF,TGTGCCAGCGCCCCAAATAGGGGTCAGCCCCAGCATTTT
TRBJ2-7,NA,NA,TRBV7-9,CASSLHSGQGSLYEQYF,TGTGCCAGCAGCTTACATTCAGGTCAGGGTAGTTTGTACGAGCAGTACTTC
TRBJ2-5,NA,TRBD2,TRBV18,CASSPLAGGTQETQYF,TGTGCCAGCTCACCGCTAGCGGGAGGAACTCAAGAGACCCAGTACTTC
TRBJ1-5,NA,TRBD1,TRBV18,CASSPTADRALQPQHF,TGTGCCAGCTCACCCACGGCCGACAGGGCCCTCCAGCCCCAGCATTTT
TRBJ1-6,once,TRBD1,TRBV2,CASSITGGLYNSPLHF,TGTGCCAGCAGCATCACAGGGGGACTCTATAATTCACCCCTCCACTTT